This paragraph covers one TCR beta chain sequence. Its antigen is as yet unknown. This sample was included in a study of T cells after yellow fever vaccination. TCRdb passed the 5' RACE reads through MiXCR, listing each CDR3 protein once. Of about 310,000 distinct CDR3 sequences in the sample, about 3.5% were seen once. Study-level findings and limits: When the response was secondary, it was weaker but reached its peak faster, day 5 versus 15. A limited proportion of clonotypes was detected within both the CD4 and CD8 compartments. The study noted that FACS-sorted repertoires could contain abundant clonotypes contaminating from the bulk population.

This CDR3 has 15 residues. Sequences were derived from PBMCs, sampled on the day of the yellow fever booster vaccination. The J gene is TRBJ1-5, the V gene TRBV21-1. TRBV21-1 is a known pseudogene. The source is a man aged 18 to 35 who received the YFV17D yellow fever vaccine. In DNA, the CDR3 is TGTGCCAGCAGCAAAGTATCGGTGGGGAACCAGCCCCAGCATTTT. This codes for CASSKVSVGNQPQHF.